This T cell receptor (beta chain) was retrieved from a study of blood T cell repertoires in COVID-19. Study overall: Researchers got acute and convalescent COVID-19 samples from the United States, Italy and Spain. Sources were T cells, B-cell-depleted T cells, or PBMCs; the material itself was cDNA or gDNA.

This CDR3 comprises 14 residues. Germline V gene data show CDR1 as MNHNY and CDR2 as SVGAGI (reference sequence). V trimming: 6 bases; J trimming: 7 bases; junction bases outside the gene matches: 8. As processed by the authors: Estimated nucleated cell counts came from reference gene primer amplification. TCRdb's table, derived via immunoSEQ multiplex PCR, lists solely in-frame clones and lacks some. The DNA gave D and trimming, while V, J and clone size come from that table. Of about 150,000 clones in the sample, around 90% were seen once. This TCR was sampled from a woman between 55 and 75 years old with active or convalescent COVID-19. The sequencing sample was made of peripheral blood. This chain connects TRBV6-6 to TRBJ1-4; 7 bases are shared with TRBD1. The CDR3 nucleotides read TGTGCCAGCAGCTTCGGGACAGAGGGTGAAAAACTGTTTTTT. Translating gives CASSFGTEGEKLFF.